This TCR beta chain was sequenced for a study of T cells in Graves' hyperthyroidism and ophthalmopathy. Across the whole study: Initial diagnosis, before any treatment, was when peripheral blood was collected. Study-level points and caveats: The majority of expanded thyroid clonotypes above 0.001 also appeared in blood.

This CDR3 spans 16 amino acids. The germline V gene encodes CDR1 SGDLS and CDR2 YYNGEE. V was clipped by 0 bases and J by 1 base, with 10 bases between them. The CDR3 regions of TCR beta were amplified from RNA transcripts. HTBI primers drove first-round RT-PCR of the TCR CDR3. TCRdb used MiXCR to reprocess the multiplex PCR reads, holding one entry per CDR3 protein. The sample consists of over 500,000 distinct CDR3 sequences, 15% to 20% of them appearing once. This clonotype came up many times. Antigen unknown. The chain links TRBV9 to TRBJ1-4, with no clear D. The TCR comes from a woman aged 25-40 years with Graves' ophthalmopathy. Sequenced material: blood. CDR3 residues: CASSVGPLGTNEKLFF. The CDR3 DNA follows: TGTGCCAGCAGCGTAGGACCTCTTGGAACTAATGAAAAACTGTTTTTT.